This TCR beta chain is drawn from a study of blood T cell repertoires in COVID-19. This clone was counted a single time. Produced via immunoSEQ multiplex PCR; TCRdb's table is partial and in-frame only. The profile shows 540,000 or so clones, around 90% of them singletons. The CDR3 extends over 13 amino acids. Germline CDR1 and CDR2: SGHAT and FQNNGV. Trimming pared 3 bases from V and 3 bases from J, leaving 6 bases between. Specimen: peripheral blood. This receptor was obtained from a woman aged 45-60 years with COVID-19, enrolled during active disease. This chain uses TRBV11-2 with TRBJ2-1; D remains ambiguous. The CDR3 DNA sequence: TGTGCCAGCAGCTTTGGAGTCTACAATGAGCAGTTCTTC. This sequence encodes CASSFGVYNEQFF.